The clone carrying this T cell receptor beta chain came up a few times. The antigen remains unidentified. The data derive from a study of cytomegalovirus exposure and HLA in healthy donors. Overall study findings and caveats: Across HLA loci, a later analysis found differing TCR association rates, with DRB1 most and HLA-C fewest.

PCR involved 60 Vbeta and 13 Jbeta primers. TCRdb's copy holds only in-frame clones and misses some; the assay was immunoSEQ multiplex PCR. The sample lists about 150,000 clones, 65% to 70% occurring once. V lost 5 bases and J lost 4, with 18 bases in between. This CDR3 contains 15 residues. From germline, CDR1 is SGHDT and CDR2 YYEEEE. The chain has TRBV5-6 and TRBJ1-2, with D unresolved. Sequenced sample: PBMCs. This receptor was identified in a man younger than 45 in good health and CMV-seropositive. The CDR3 is CASSSDFLDFYGYTF. In DNA form, the CDR3 reads TGTGCCAGCAGTTCCGATTTTTTAGACTTCTATGGCTACACCTTC.